These T cell receptor beta chains were read from a single sample in a study of blood T cell repertoires in COVID-19. Clones were read by immunoSEQ multiplex PCR, and TCRdb kept only the in-frame ones, dropping some. The repertoire holds 100,000 or so clones, with 75% to 95% as singletons. The source material was peripheral blood. Receptor source: a woman aged 45 to 65 in a cohort sampled during active COVID-19. CDR3s include the opening cysteine and the closing phenylalanine or tryptophan. The D gene is left open where the match is weak. Clone size is stated in some rows and not others, as once, few, many or a class when expanded.

TRBD1	TRBV9	TRBJ1-2	-	TGTGCCAGCAGCGTGACAGGGAATGGCTACACCTTC	CASSVTGNGYTF
TRBD2	TRBV5-3	TRBJ2-2	-	TGTGCCAGAAGCTTGAGGGATCTAGCGGGGCCAAACGCGAACACCGGGGAGCTGTTTTTT	CARSLRDLAGPNANTGELFF
TRBD1	TRBV6-6	TRBJ1-6	-	TGTGCCAGCAGTTCCGGACAGGCTAATTCACCCCTCCACTTT	CASSSGQANSPLHF
-	TRBV5-6	TRBJ2-1	-	TGTGCCAGCAGCTTGGCAGCAGGGGGGTACTACAATGAGCAGTTCTTC	CASSLAAGGYYNEQFF
-	TRBV20-1	TRBJ2-3	-	TGCAGTGCTTATACAGATACGCAGTATTTT	CSAYTDTQYF
-	TRBV3-1/TRBV3-2	TRBJ2-7	-	TGTGCCAGCAGCCTCCCCGCGGGCGAGCAGTACTTC	CASSLPAGEQYF
-	TRBV3-1/TRBV3-2	TRBJ1-6	-	TGTGCCAGCAGCCAATCGGTTAGCGCTTCACCCCTCCACTTT	CASSQSVSASPLHF
TRBD1	TRBV9	TRBJ2-7	-	TGTGCCAGCAGCGCGGGGACAGGGACCTACGAGCAGTACTTC	CASSAGTGTYEQYF
-	TRBV15	TRBJ2-2	once	TGTGCCACCAGCAGAGGGCTAGCCCAGTCCGGGGAGCTGTTTTTT	CATSRGLAQSGELFF
-	TRBV5-1	TRBJ2-5	-	TGCGCCAGCTCCATAGCGACGCTAAACCAAGAGACCCAGTACTTC	CASSIATLNQETQYF
TRBD2	TRBV15	TRBJ2-3	-	TGTGCCACCAGCAGAGTCTTAGGGGAGGGTACAGATACGCAGTATTTT	CATSRVLGEGTDTQYF
TRBD2	TRBV24-1	TRBJ2-2	-	TGTGCCACCAGTGATCACGGACTAGCGGAGGCCGGGGAGCTGTTTTTT	CATSDHGLAEAGELFF
TRBD1	TRBV5-6	TRBJ1-1	few	TGTGCCAGCAGGCGACAGGGCAACACTGAAGCTTTCTTT	CASRRQGNTEAFF
-	TRBV5-1	TRBJ2-5	-	TGCGCCAGCAGAAGCTGGGGGGAGGAGACCCAGTACTTC	CASRSWGEETQYF
TRBD2	TRBV18	TRBJ2-1	-	TGTGCCAGCTCCTCCGGGACTAGCGGGTACTACAATGAGCAGTTCTTC	CASSSGTSGYYNEQFF
TRBD2	TRBV18	TRBJ2-4	-	TGTGCCAGCTCACCACCGAGGGTAGCGGGAGTCTTAGCCAAAAACATTCAGTACTTC	CASSPPRVAGVLAKNIQYF
TRBD2	TRBV4-1	TRBJ2-3	-	TGCGCCAGCAGCCAAGGGACTAGCGGGGGGTTCACAGATACGCAGTATTTT	CASSQGTSGGFTDTQYF
TRBD2	TRBV15	TRBJ2-3	-	TGTGCCACCAGCAATATTTCATGGCGGGAGACAGATACGCAGTATTTT	CATSNISWRETDTQYF
-	TRBV9	TRBJ1-1	-	TGTGCCAGCAGCATGACAGGGAACACTGAAGCTTTCTTT	CASSMTGNTEAFF
-	TRBV21-1	TRBJ2-7	-	TGTGCCAGCAGCAAAGGGGAGGCGAAGGACAGGGGGGGCCACGAGCAGTACTTC	CASSKGEAKDRGGHEQYF
TRBD2	TRBV6-5	TRBJ2-3	-	TGTGCCAGCAAGCCGGCGGGGGGGATGAATACGCAGTATTTT	CASKPAGGMNTQYF
TRBD1	TRBV5-4	TRBJ2-7	-	TGTGCCAGCAGCCAAAGGACAGGTCCCTACGAGCAGTACTTC	CASSQRTGPYEQYF
-	TRBV4-1	TRBJ2-1	-	TGCGCCAGCAGCCCGTTCCCGAGCTCCTACAATGAGCAGTTCTTC	CASSPFPSSYNEQFF
TRBD2	TRBV4-1	TRBJ2-7	-	TGCGCCAGCAGCCAAGATGGCGGGGGGTCCTACGAGCAGTACTTC	CASSQDGGGSYEQYF
TRBD1	TRBV7-9	TRBJ2-1	-	TGTGCCAGCAGCTCCTATATCCGACAGGGTCTTGCCAATGAGCAGTTCTTC	CASSSYIRQGLANEQFF
-	TRBV5-1	TRBJ1-4	-	TGCGCCAGCAGCTTTCTTCCGGGCAGGGAGGATGAAAAACTGTTTTTT	CASSFLPGREDEKLFF
TRBD1	TRBV7-9	TRBJ2-7	-	TGTGCCAGCAGCTCGACAGGGACAACCTACGAGCAGTACTTC	CASSSTGTTYEQYF
-	TRBV7-9	TRBJ1-4	-	TGTGCCAGCAGCTTATTACAGGTTTCCGAAAAACTGTTTTTT	CASSLLQVSEKLFF
-	TRBV4-1	TRBJ2-2	-	TGCGCCAGCAGCCAAGGAAGGGGGGGGAACACCGGGGAGCTGTTTTTT	CASSQGRGGNTGELFF
-	TRBV4-2	TRBJ2-2	-	TGTGCCAGCAGCCAAGATAGTGCGGAAATCGGGGAGCTGTTTTTT	CASSQDSAEIGELFF
-	TRBV11-2	TRBJ1-1	-	TGTGCCAGCAGCGGCCTAACGGGGACACCAACCTGGGGGGCTTTCTTT	CASSGLTGTPTWGAFF
TRBD1	TRBV6-6	TRBJ1-2	-	TGTGCCAGCAGAAAAGGGACAGGGCCCTATGGCTACACCTTC	CASRKGTGPYGYTF
-	TRBV21-1	TRBJ2-3	-	TGTGCCAGCAGCCTCCACCCCCGGGACAGCCTCACAGATACGCAGTATTTT	CASSLHPRDSLTDTQYF
-	TRBV11-2	TRBJ1-2	-	TGTGCCAGCAGCTTAGACTTCCAGGCATATGGCTACACCTTC	CASSLDFQAYGYTF
-	TRBV6-5	TRBJ1-1	-	TGTGCCAGCAGTCGTCGGGACACTGAAGCTTTCTTT	CASSRRDTEAFF
TRBD1	TRBV6-1	TRBJ2-1	few	TGTGCCAGCAGTGAGTGGCAGGGGGCGGTTTGGCAGTTCTTC	CASSEWQGAVWQFF
TRBD1	TRBV4-2	TRBJ1-2	-	TGTGCCAGCAGCCAAGATAGTGGGACAGGGGGCTTCTATGGCTACACCTTC	CASSQDSGTGGFYGYTF
TRBD2	TRBV6-2/TRBV6-3	TRBJ2-7	once	TGTGCCAGCAGTTACCCGCGTGGGGATCCTAGCGGGTTTGGGTACGAGCAGTACTTC	CASSYPRGDPSGFGYEQYF
-	TRBV28	TRBJ2-3	-	TGTGCCACCAAACTCCCAGATACGCAGTATTTT	CATKLPDTQYF
TRBD1	TRBV19	TRBJ1-1	-	TGTGCCAGTAGTGGACAGGGGAACACTGAAGCTTTCTTT	CASSGQGNTEAFF